A selection of T cell receptor beta chains follows, all from one sample in a study of shared clonotypes between healthy human individuals. This table comes from immunoSEQ multiplex PCR, and its TCRdb copy is limited to in-frame clones, with some not included. The sample lists over a million clones, more than 95% occurring once. The source material was naive CD4+ T cells sorted from blood. Receptors were obtained from a man aged 30 to 45 in good health. The CDR3 runs from the conserved cysteine through the conserved F or W. Each record gives: CDR3 DNA, CDR3 protein, clone size, V gene, J gene, D gene. A D gene is named only where the DNA matches it firmly. Size is stated for part of the rows, as once, few or many counts, or as a class when the clone is expanded.

DNA: TGTGCCAGTAGTCCTAGCGGGAGCTACGAGCAGTACTTC; CDR3: CASSPSGSYEQYF; size: -; V: TRBV19; J: TRBJ2-7; D: TRBD2
DNA: TGCGCCAGCAGCTTGACAGGTGTGAACACTGAAGCTTTCTTT; CDR3: CASSLTGVNTEAFF; size: few; V: TRBV5-1; J: TRBJ1-1; D: -
DNA: TGTGCCAGCAGCGTAGGCGGGAGGGTAGGAGACAATGAGCAGTTCTTC; CDR3: CASSVGGRVGDNEQFF; size: -; V: TRBV9; J: TRBJ2-1; D: TRBD2
DNA: TGTGCCAGCAGCCCGGACCGACAGGGGACAACCTACGAGCAGTACTTC; CDR3: CASSPDRQGTTYEQYF; size: -; V: TRBV7-2; J: TRBJ2-7; D: TRBD1
DNA: TGCGCCAGCAGCTTGGGCATTGAAGCTTTCTTT; CDR3: CASSLGIEAFF; size: -; V: TRBV5-1; J: TRBJ1-1; D: -
DNA: TGTGCCAGCAGTCTGGGCCGAGGAAAACGATCCGGGACTGAAGCTTTCTTT; CDR3: CASSLGRGKRSGTEAFF; size: -; V: TRBV28; J: TRBJ1-1; D: -
DNA: TGTGCCAGCAGCTTAGGGGCAGGGGAGGACACAGATACGCAGTATTTT; CDR3: CASSLGAGEDTDTQYF; size: once; V: TRBV11-1; J: TRBJ2-3; D: -
DNA: TGCGCCAGCAGCTTTGGGTCCGACACCGGGGAGCTGTTTTTT; CDR3: CASSFGSDTGELFF; size: -; V: TRBV5-1; J: TRBJ2-2; D: -
DNA: TGCGCCAGCAGCCGCGGGGAGGGGGCAACCGGGGAGCTGTTTTTT; CDR3: CASSRGEGATGELFF; size: -; V: TRBV5-1; J: TRBJ2-2; D: -
DNA: TGTGCCAGCAGAAAGACCCTGACAGTTAACACTGAAGCTTTCTTT; CDR3: CASRKTLTVNTEAFF; size: -; V: TRBV2; J: TRBJ1-1; D: -
DNA: TGCAGTGCTAACTGGGGTGGGGTGCAGTACTTC; CDR3: CSANWGGVQYF; size: -; V: TRBV20-1; J: TRBJ2-7; D: -
DNA: TGTGCCAGCAGTCCAAGCGGGGGTGAGCAGTTCTTC; CDR3: CASSPSGGEQFF; size: -; V: TRBV7-9; J: TRBJ2-1; D: TRBD2
DNA: TGTGCCAGCAGTGATTACTACGAGCAGTACTTC; CDR3: CASSDYYEQYF; size: -; V: TRBV2; J: TRBJ2-7; D: -
DNA: TGTGCCAGCGGGGCGGGTTACGAGCAGTACTTC; CDR3: CASGAGYEQYF; size: -; V: TRBV28; J: TRBJ2-7; D: -
DNA: TGTGCCAGCAGTGCTCCGGGACTAGCTTACAATGAGCAGTTCTTC; CDR3: CASSAPGLAYNEQFF; size: -; V: TRBV25-1; J: TRBJ2-1; D: TRBD2
DNA: TGTGCCAGCAGCGTAGGGTTGGGAGATACGCAGTATTTT; CDR3: CASSVGLGDTQYF; size: -; V: TRBV9; J: TRBJ2-3; D: -
DNA: TGTGCCAGCAGTTTAATGGGGGGCGGAAACACTGAAGCTTTCTTT; CDR3: CASSLMGGGNTEAFF; size: once; V: TRBV27; J: TRBJ1-1; D: -
DNA: TGTGCCATAGCCTTCGGGCAGGGCGCGAACACCGGGGAGCTGTTTTTT; CDR3: CAIAFGQGANTGELFF; size: -; V: TRBV10-3; J: TRBJ2-2; D: -
DNA: TGTGCCAGCAGCCAACAGCGGGACCTCGGGCGCGAGCAGTACTTC; CDR3: CASSQQRDLGREQYF; size: -; V: TRBV4-2; J: TRBJ2-7; D: TRBD2
DNA: TGTGCCAGCAGCGCCCAGGTGGGTGGGCGGGAGCCCTCCTACAATGAGCAGTTCTTC; CDR3: CASSAQVGGREPSYNEQFF; size: -; V: TRBV14; J: TRBJ2-1; D: TRBD2
DNA: TGTGCCAGCAACATGCACCGAGGACCAGAGCAGTTCTTC; CDR3: CASNMHRGPEQFF; size: -; V: TRBV28; J: TRBJ2-1; D: -
DNA: TGTGCCAGCAGGCCAGACAGGGGGCTGGTCTATGGCTACACCTTC; CDR3: CASRPDRGLVYGYTF; size: -; V: TRBV5-4; J: TRBJ1-2; D: TRBD1
DNA: TGTGCCATCAGCGCGGGGACAGGGGATGGCTACACCTTC; CDR3: CAISAGTGDGYTF; size: -; V: TRBV10-3; J: TRBJ1-2; D: TRBD1
DNA: TGTGCCAGTAGTATAAGGCACGTTACCATGAACACTGAAGCTTTCTTT; CDR3: CASSIRHVTMNTEAFF; size: -; V: TRBV19; J: TRBJ1-1; D: -
DNA: TGTGCCAGCAGTTACTCTACCGACACTGAAGCTTTCTTT; CDR3: CASSYSTDTEAFF; size: -; V: TRBV6-5; J: TRBJ1-1; D: -
DNA: TGCGCCAGCAGTGAGACAGGGGACAATGAGCAGTTCTTC; CDR3: CASSETGDNEQFF; size: -; V: TRBV5-1; J: TRBJ2-1; D: TRBD1
DNA: TGTGCCAGCGACCAAGGGGGGAGGGCCGGTAACACCGGGGAGCTGTTTTTT; CDR3: CASDQGGRAGNTGELFF; size: once; V: TRBV2; J: TRBJ2-2; D: -
DNA: TGTGCCAGCTCACGTCAGGGAGAAGCTAACTATGGCTACACCTTC; CDR3: CASSRQGEANYGYTF; size: -; V: TRBV18; J: TRBJ1-2; D: -
DNA: TGTGCCAGCAGTTTCGTTGCAGGCCTCTCTGGGGCCAACGTCCTGACTTTC; CDR3: CASSFVAGLSGANVLTF; size: -; V: TRBV28; J: TRBJ2-6; D: -